This T cell receptor (beta chain) was retrieved from a study of PD-1 blockade in classical Hodgkin lymphoma. The overall study: The patients were dosed with nivolumab 3 mg/kg, infused intravenously every 2 weeks. Study observations and caveats: When set against healthy donors, newly diagnosed patients were reported to show lower baseline TCR diversity.

V was pared by 0 bases and J by 7 bases, with 12 bases of the junction left unmatched. The CDR3 runs to 16 residues. Germline V gene sequence: CDR1 SGHRS, CDR2 YFSETQ. With respect to this clone: Antigen specificity is unknown.

Some clones are missing from TCRdb's copy, which holds only in-frame ones; the method was immunoSEQ multiplex PCR. The sample carries about 52,000 clones, approximately 89% recorded once. Noted time point: cycle 4 day 1 (C4D1), after six to seven weeks of nivolumab. All trial patients relapsed after autologous stem cell transplantation. Responses achieved at best were complete response, partial response or progressive disease. The origin of this receptor is a human donor with classical Hodgkin lymphoma. This specimen consisted of peripheral blood mononuclear cells (PBMCs), obtained before the fourth cycle of nivolumab. The rearrangement uses TRBV5-1 and TRBJ1-1, with 7 bases identical to TRBD1. CDR3 in DNA: TGCGCCAGCAGCTTGGTTTTAGTGGGACAGAATATTGAAGCTTTCTTT. Its protein is CASSLVLVGQNIEAFF.